This T cell receptor beta chain emerged from a study of blood T cell repertoires in COVID-19 (dated by TCRdb to about 2020). About the study as a whole: The collaborator samples originated in the United States, Italy and Spain and spanned the acute and convalescent phases of COVID-19. The material from the prospective study consisted of cDNA or gDNA derived from T cells, B-cell-depleted T cells, or PBMCs. A freely available public database, intended as a resource for researchers studying the immune response to SARS-CoV-2, is where the repertoires were released. Sample metadata almost always included a de-identified subject ID, COVID-19 status, age in years and sex. Where available, HLA class I and class II types were obtained from metadata supplied by the sample provider rather than from assay-based typing. Samples were obtained from the ongoing ImmuneRACE study (first 160 participants) and from about 1,300 subjects provided by 6 global collaborators. Deeply sampled blood TCRbeta repertoires from subjects exposed to, actively infected with, or recovered from COVID-19 were included in the dataset.

Collaborating institutions collected whole blood in K2EDTA tubes following their own protocols. For TCRbeta analysis, collaborators shipped samples in one of three forms: frozen whole blood, isolated PBMCs, or DNA extracted from either of those sample types. Findings and caveats that apply to the study as a whole: How much clinical and demographic metadata was included differed by source and by participant, and the metadata was provided uncurated.

The immunoSEQ Assay, a bias-controlled multiplex PCR, was used to amplify TCRbeta CDR3 regions from genomic DNA. In the original analysis: The number of nucleated cells in each sample was estimated by amplification of reference gene primers within the assay. To quantify the absolute abundance of each unique TCRbeta CDR3 rearrangement, sequence reads were collapsed and filtered. For each sample, productive Simpson clonality was calculated as the square root of Simpson's diversity index over productive rearrangements. Here the immuneACCESS table is served through TCRdb, limited to in-frame sequences with V and J called. Missing clones are a known gap in these copies; in checked studies unresolved V genes cover under half, and the rest lacks a known reason. The D gene and trimming were derived from the DNA, and the V and J assignments and clone size from that table. The sample table contains roughly 150,000 clones; only one count was recorded for around 81% of them. The top ten hold approximately 11% of the sample.

Turning to this clone: Its antigen target is currently unknown. It has no much larger one-base neighbor in the sample; base qualities were not kept.

Trimming accounts for 4 bases at V and 1 base at J, while the number of junction bases matched to no gene is 7. CDR1 is given as LGHDT and CDR2 as YNNKEL, both from the germline V gene (reference sequence). From cysteine to phenylalanine, the CDR3 is 16 amino acids long. Kept here is only the CDR3 DNA, which spans 48 bases and is read in frame from base 1. The rearrangement combines TRBV3-1 (or the pseudogene TRBV3-2) with TRBJ2-5; 9 bases in the middle match TRBD2. The receptor comes from a man aged 55 to 70 with active or convalescent COVID-19. Material: peripheral blood. CDR3 sequence: CASSLLTSGSQETQYF. The DNA sequence is given as TGTGCCAGCAGCCTGCTGACTAGCGGTTCCCAAGAGACCCAGTACTTC.